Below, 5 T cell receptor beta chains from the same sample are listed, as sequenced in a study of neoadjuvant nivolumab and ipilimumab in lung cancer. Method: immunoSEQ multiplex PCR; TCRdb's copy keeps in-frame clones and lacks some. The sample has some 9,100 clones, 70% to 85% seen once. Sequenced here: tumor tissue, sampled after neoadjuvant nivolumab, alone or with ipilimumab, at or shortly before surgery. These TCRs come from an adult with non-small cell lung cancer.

The CDR3 nucleotides read TGTGCCAGCAGTGAAGAGAGGAGCTTTCATTATAGCAATCAGCCCCAGCATTTT. This gives the protein CASSEERSFHYSNQPQHF. The rearrangement uses TRBV2 and TRBJ1-5; no clear D gene. Germline V gene data show CDR1 as SNHLY and CDR2 as FYNNEI. The CDR3 is made up of 18 amino acids. V was trimmed by 1 base and J by 0 bases, leaving 16 bases between them.

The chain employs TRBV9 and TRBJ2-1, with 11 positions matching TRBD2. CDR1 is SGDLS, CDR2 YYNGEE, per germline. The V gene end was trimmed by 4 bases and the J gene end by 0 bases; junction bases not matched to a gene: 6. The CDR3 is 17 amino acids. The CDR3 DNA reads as TGTGCCAGCAGCACTCGAACTAGCGGGAGCTCCTACAATGAGCAGTTCTTC. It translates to CASSTRTSGSSYNEQFF.

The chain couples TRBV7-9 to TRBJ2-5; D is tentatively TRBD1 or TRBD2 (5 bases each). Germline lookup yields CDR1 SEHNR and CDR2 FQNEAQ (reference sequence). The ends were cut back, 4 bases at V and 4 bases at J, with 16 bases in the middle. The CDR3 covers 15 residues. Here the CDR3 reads CASSYGGLRGETQYF. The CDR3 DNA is TGTGCCAGCAGCTATGGTGGTTTGAGGGGAGAGACCCAGTACTTC.

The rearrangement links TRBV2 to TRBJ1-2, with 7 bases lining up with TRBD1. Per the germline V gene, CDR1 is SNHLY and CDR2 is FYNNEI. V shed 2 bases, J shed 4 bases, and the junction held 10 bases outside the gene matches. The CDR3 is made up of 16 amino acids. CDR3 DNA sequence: TGTGCCAGCAGTGAATTCGTCAGGGGGTCGAGCTATGGCTACACCTTC. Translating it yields CASSEFVRGSSYGYTF. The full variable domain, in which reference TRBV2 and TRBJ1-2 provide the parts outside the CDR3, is EPEVTQTPSHQVTQMGQEVILRCVPISNHLYFYWYRQILGQKVEFLVSFYNNEISEKSEIFDDQFSVERPDGSNFTLKIRSTKLEDSAMYFCASSEFVRGSSYGYTFGSGTRLTVV.

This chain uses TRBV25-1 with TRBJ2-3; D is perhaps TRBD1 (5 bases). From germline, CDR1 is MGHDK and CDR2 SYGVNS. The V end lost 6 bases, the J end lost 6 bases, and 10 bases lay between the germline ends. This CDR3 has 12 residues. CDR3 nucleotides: TGTGCCAGCAGATCCCCAGGGGATACGCAGTATTTT. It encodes CASRSPGDTQYF.